This TCR beta chain is from a study of T-cell reconstitution after alpha-beta-depleted transplantation in children. Study outcomes and limitations: Approximately two months post-transplant, alpha-beta T cells reportedly originated from several hundred expanded graft clones.

This clonotype was seen only a few times. The antigen is undetermined. Germline V CDR1 and CDR2: SGHTA, FQGTGA. V lost 2 bases to trimming and J lost 4 bases, with 12 bases between them. This CDR3 has 15 amino acids. TCRbeta library preparation incorporated unique molecular identifiers. TCRdb reanalysed the PCR reads using MiXCR and keeps one entry per CDR3 protein. The sample contains 200,000 to 300,000 distinct CDR3 sequences, over 20% of which appear only once. The receptor was isolated from a girl aged 2 to 10 with Fanconi anemia, due to receive a stem cell transplant. Sample: PBMCs, taken before TCRalphabeta/CD19-depleted stem cell transplant. V gene TRBV7-3 combines with J gene TRBJ2-1; D possibly corresponds to TRBD2 (6 bases). DNA for the CDR3: TGTGCCAGCAGCTTAGATAGCGGACCATACAATGAGCAGTTCTTC. It is translated as CASSLDSGPYNEQFF. The full variable domain, in which reference TRBV7-3 and TRBJ2-1 provide the parts outside the CDR3, is GAGVSQTPSNKVTEKGKYVELRCDPISGHTALYWYRQSLGQGPEFLIYFQGTGAADDSGLPNDRFFAVRPEGSVSTLKIQRTERGDSAVYLCASSLDSGPYNEQFFGPGTRLTVL.